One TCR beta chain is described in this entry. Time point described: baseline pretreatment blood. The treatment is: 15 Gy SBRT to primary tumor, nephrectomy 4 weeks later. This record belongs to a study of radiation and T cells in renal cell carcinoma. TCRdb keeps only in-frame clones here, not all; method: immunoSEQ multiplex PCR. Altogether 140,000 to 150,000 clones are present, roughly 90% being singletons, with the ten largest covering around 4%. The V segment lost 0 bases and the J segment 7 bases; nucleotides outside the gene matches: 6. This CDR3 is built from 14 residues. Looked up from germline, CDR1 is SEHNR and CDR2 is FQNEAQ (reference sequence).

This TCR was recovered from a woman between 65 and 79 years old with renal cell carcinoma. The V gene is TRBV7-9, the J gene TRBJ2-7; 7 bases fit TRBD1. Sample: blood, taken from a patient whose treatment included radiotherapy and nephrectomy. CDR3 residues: CASSLAGTAKEQYF. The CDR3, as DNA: TGTGCCAGCAGCTTAGCGGGGACAGCTAAAGAGCAGTACTTC.